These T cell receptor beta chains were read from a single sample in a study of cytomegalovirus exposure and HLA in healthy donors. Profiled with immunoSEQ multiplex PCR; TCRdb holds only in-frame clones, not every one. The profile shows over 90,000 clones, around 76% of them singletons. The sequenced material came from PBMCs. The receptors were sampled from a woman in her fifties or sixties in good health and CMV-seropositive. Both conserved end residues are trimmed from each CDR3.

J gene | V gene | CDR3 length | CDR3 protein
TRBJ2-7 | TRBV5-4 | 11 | ASSLPGDYEQY
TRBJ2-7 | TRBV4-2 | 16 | ASSQVESTGLAGGEQY
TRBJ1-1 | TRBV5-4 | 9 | ASSGGAEAF
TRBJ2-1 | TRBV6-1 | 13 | ASSELARDLDEQF
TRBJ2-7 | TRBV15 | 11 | ATSRDRVYEQY
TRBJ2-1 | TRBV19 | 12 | ASTGTPSYNEQF
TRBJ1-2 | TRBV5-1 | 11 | ASSGRGQYGYT
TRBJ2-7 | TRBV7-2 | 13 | ASSLDGISSYEQY
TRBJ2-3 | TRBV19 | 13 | ASSKRLAGTDTQY
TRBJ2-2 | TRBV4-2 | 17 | ASSSPWGGRAVLTGELF
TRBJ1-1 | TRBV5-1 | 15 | ASSLSRGHLRNTEAF
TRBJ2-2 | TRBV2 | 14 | ASIRDRGTNTGELF
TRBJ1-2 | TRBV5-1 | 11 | ASSLGAGFGYT
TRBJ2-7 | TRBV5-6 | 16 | ASSSRLMGTGGRYEQY
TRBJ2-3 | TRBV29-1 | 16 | SGLTLRAGGLSTDTQY
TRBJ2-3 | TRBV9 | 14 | ASSVGTSMSTDTQY
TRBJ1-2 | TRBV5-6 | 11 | ASTPRGNYGYT
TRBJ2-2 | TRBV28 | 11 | ASSLRETGELF
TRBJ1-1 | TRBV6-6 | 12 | ASSYDWGLTEAF
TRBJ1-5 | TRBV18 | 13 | ASSAAQGINQPQH
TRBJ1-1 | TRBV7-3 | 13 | ASSPNRGRNTEAF
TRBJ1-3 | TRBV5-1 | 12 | ASSVGQAGNTIY
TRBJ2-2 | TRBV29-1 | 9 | SVTSTGELF
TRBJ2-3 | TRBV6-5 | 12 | ASSQGQPTDTQY
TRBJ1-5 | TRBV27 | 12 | ASSRQGANQPQH
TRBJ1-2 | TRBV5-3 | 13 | ARSIPDTRNYGYT
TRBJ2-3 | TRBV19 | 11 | ASSNPSTDTQY
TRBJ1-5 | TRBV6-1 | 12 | ASNPTGPNQPQH
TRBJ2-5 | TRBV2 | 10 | ASNVAGGEQY
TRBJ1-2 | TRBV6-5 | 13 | ASSYSRTESYGYT
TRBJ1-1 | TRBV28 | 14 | ASSFADYGVNTEAF
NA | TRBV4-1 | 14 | ASSQGQGAKAYEQY
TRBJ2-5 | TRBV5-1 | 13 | ASSAGQGVMETQY
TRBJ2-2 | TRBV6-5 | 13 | ASTGQPANTGELF
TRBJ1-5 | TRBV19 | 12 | ASSTGQGLQPQH
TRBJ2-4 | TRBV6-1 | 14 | ASSEQGQSFGSIQY
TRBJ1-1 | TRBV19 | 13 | ASSIEWTGTAEAF
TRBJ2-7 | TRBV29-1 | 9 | SVQGGHEQY
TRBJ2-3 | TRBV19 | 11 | AGSQGGTDTQY
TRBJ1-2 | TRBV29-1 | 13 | SVEDANRGSYGYT
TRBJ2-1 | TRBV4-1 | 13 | ASSQEGLAGNEQF
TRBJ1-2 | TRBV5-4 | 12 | ASSLAGGPYGYT
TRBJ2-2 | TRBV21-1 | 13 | ASRGGGRHSGELF
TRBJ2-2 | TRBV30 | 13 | AWSELAGATGELF
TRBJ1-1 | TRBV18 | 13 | ASSLRAGRDTEAF
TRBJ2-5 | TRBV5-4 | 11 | ASSNSGSETQY
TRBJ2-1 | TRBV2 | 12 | ASDGLAGYNEQF
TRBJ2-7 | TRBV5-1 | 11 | ASSLGQVYEQY